The T cell receptor beta chain under discussion was sequenced for a study of Ad26.COV2.S vaccination and SARS-CoV-2 variants. About the study: Ad26.COV2.S given intramuscularly, once or twice 56 days apart.

Treatment indicated: 15 to 20 received Ad26.COV2.S at low or high dose, single or two shots; about 5 received placebo; per-sample allocation not given. Sampling was performed 63 days after the first vaccine or placebo injection. Vaccine was an Ad26 vector expressing Wuhan-strain SARS-CoV-2 spike. Only in-frame clones appear in the TCRdb table, and some are missing; sequencing was by immunoSEQ multiplex PCR. The profile shows 350,000 to 400,000 clones, roughly nine tenths of them singletons. This CDR3 spans 13 amino acids. The V segment lost 6 bases and the J segment 2 bases; nucleotides outside the gene matches: 3.

Here the sequenced sample was peripheral blood, taken in a trial of Ad26.COV2.S vaccine versus placebo. The chain recombines TRBV12-3 or TRBV12-4 with TRBJ2-7, with TRBD1 identical over 8 bases. The TCR was taken from a person between 18 and 65 years old who received the Ad26.COV2.S COVID-19 vaccine or a placebo. The CDR3 protein is CASRQGAAYEQYF. The CDR3 DNA reads TGTGCCAGCAGGCAGGGGGCAGCCTACGAGCAGTACTTC.